This entry is about one TCR beta chain. The data originate from a study of blood T cell repertoires in COVID-19. Generated by immunoSEQ multiplex PCR, the TCRdb table keeps only in-frame clones and is missing some. The table includes 140,000 to 150,000 clones, about four fifths detected once. This TCR came from a human donor in a cohort sampled during active COVID-19. The material sequenced was peripheral blood.

CDR3 sequence: CASTVAGLPNYEQYF. CDR3 sequence (DNA): TGTGCCAGCACGGTAGCGGGACTCCCTAACTACGAGCAGTACTTC. The rearrangement uses TRBV7-2 and TRBJ2-7; 8 bases are a match to TRBD2. The length of the CDR3 is 15 residues. From germline, CDR1 is SGHTA and CDR2 FQGNSA. V shed 7 bases, J shed 3 bases, and the junction held 11 bases outside the gene matches.